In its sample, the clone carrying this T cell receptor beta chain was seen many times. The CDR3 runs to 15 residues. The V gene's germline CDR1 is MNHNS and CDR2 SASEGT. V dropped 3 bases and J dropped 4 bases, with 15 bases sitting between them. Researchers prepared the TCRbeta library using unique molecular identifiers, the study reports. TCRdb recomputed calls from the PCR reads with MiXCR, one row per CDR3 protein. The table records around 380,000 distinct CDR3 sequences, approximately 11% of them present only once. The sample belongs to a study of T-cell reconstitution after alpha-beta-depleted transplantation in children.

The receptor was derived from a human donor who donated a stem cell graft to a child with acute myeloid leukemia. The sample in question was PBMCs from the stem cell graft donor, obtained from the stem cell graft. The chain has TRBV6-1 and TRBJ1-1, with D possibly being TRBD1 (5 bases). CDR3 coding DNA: TGTGCCAGCAGTGATAGATACGGGGGTGGCACTGAAGCTTTCTTT. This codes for CASSDRYGGGTEAFF.